This T cell receptor (beta chain) is from a study of shared clonotypes between healthy human individuals. General study points: Clonotype sharing among donors was thought likely to change with sequencing depth.

In the naive CD8 group, cells lacked CD45RO and were positively selected for CCR7, so terminally differentiated effector memory CD45RA+ cells were left out. Assay runs were performed at deep level. This table comes from immunoSEQ multiplex PCR, and its TCRdb copy is limited to in-frame clones, with some not included. Of some 2 million clones in the sample, approximately 94% are singletons; the top ten hold roughly 1.1%. Germline V lookup: CDR1 SEHNR, CDR2 FQNEAQ (reference sequence). The CDR3 has 18 residues. V was pared by 3 bases and J by 0 bases, with 6 bases of the junction left unmatched. Note on this clone: Its antigen is unidentified.

The TCR sequence derives from a man between 18 and 35 years old in good health. The source material was naive CD8+ T cells sorted from blood. The gene calls are TRBV7-9 and TRBJ2-2; 11 bases line up with TRBD2. The CDR3 bases are TGTGCCAGCAGCTTGACTAGCGGGGTTGATTCGAACACCGGGGAGCTGTTTTTT. Translated, it gives CASSLTSGVDSNTGELFF.